This T cell receptor (beta chain) derives from a study of beta chain features in type 1 diabetes. In its sample, this clone was seen a few times. Its cognate antigen is unknown. Findings and limits, study-wide: Fewer junction insertions and more nucleotide deletions appeared in type 1 diabetes patients. Type 1 diabetes patients had moderately but significantly shorter TCRB CDR3s in all four CD4+ subsets.

Expressed TCRB transcripts were sequenced because the entire RNA isolate underwent reverse transcription. Assay used: immunoSEQ multiplex PCR; TCRdb lists only in-frame clones, some missing. This sample carries 150,000 to 200,000 clones, around 8.6% of them seen once, and the ten largest clones take over 0.45%. Germline V gives CDR1 SGHTA, CDR2 FQGNSA. The ends were cut back, 5 bases at V and 5 bases at J, with 9 bases in the middle. The CDR3 covers 13 residues. The clonotype originates from a woman between 18 and 30 years old with type 1 diabetes. Sequencing was performed on central memory CD4+ T cells from blood. The chain recombines TRBV7-2 with TRBJ2-2; D remains unclear. The CDR3 loop reads CASSPQATGELFF. The DNA of the CDR3 is TGTGCCAGCAGCCCCCAGGCGACCGGGGAGCTGTTTTTT.